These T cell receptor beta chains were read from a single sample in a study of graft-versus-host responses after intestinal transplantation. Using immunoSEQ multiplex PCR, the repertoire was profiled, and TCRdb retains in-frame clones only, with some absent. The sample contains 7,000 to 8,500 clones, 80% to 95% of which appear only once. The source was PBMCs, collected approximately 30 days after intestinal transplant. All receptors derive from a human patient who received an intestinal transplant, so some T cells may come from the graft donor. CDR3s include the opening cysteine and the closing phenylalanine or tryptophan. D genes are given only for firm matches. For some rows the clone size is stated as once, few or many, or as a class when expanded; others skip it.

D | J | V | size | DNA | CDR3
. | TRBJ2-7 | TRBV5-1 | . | TGCGCCAGCGGCACCCACGTTTGGGAAAAAGGGACACGCTGGGGATACGAGCAGTACTTC | CASGTHVWEKGTRWGYEQYF
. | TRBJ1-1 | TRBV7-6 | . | TGTGCCAGCAGCTTTGGGGAAGGGGGGACTGAAGCTTTCTTT | CASSFGEGGTEAFF
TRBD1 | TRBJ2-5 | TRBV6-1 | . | TGTGCCAGCAGTGACCGCCACCGGGACAGAGATGAGACCCAGTACTTC | CASSDRHRDRDETQYF
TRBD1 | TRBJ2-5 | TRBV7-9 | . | TGTGCCAGCAGCTTAGCCACAGGGGAAGAGACCCAGTACTTC | CASSLATGEETQYF
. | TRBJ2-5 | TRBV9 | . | TGTGCCAGCAGCGCCCCGGACCAAGTGACCCAGTACTTC | CASSAPDQVTQYF
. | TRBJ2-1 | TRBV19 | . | TGTGCCAGTAGTATTTTGGCAGGGTACAATGAGCAGTTCTTC | CASSILAGYNEQFF
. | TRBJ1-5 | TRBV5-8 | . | TGTGCCAGCAGCGTGAAAGGGATGGGGCGTCAGCCCCAGCATTTT | CASSVKGMGRQPQHF
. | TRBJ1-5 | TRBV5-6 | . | TGTGCCAGCAGCCAACACCCTGACAGGCAGCCCCAGCATTTT | CASSQHPDRQPQHF
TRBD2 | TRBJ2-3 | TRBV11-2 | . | TGTGCCAGCAGCGAACTACTAGCGGGGGGGCCTGCGCAGTATTTT | CASSELLAGGPAQYF
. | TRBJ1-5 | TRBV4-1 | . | TGCGCCAGCAGCCAAGTTTATGATAGCAATCAGCCCCAGCATTTT | CASSQVYDSNQPQHF
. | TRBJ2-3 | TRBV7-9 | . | TGTGCCAGCAGCTCAAAGCGGAGCTCTAGCACAGATACGCAGTATTTT | CASSSKRSSSTDTQYF
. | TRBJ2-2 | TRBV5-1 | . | TGCGCCAGCAGCTTGGAAGGTTTGGGGAGGGAGCTGTTTTTT | CASSLEGLGRELFF
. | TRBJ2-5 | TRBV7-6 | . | TGTGCCAGCAGCCCTACTCCTTGGCGGCAGGGCAAAATCCAAGAGACCCAGTACTTC | CASSPTPWRQGKIQETQYF
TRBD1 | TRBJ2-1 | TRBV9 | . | TGTGCCAGCAGCCCCCCAGGGACAGGGGCCTACAATGAGCAGTTCTTC | CASSPPGTGAYNEQFF
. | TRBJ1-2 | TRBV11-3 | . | TGTGCCAGCAGCTTAGATGAGGGGTGCCCGGATAACTATGGCTACACCTTC | CASSLDEGCPDNYGYTF
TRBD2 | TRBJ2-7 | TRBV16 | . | TGTGCCAGCAGCCCCGAGCGGGGGGGCCCAGGCGAGCAGTACTTC | CASSPERGGPGEQYF
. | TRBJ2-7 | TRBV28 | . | TGTGCCAGCAGTTTCGGCAGGGCCGGCGAGCAGTACTTC | CASSFGRAGEQYF
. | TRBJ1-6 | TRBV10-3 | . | TGTGCCATCAGTGAGTCGAGAAGGGTAGACCCTTCCTATAATTCACCCCTCCACTTT | CAISESRRVDPSYNSPLHF
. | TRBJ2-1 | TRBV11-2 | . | TGTGCCAGCAGCTTCGGAAGGTTGGCCTTCTTTCGCGAGCAGTTCTTC | CASSFGRLAFFREQFF
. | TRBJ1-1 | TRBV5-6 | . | TGTGCCAGCAGCTTAATACAGGGGAACACTGAAGCTTTCTTT | CASSLIQGNTEAFF
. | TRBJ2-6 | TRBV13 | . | TGTGCCAGCAGCCGACAGTCCTCTGGGGCCAACGTCCTGACTTTC | CASSRQSSGANVLTF
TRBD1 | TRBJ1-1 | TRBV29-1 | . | TGCAGCGTTCTGGGACAGATTGAAGCTTTCTTT | CSVLGQIEAFF
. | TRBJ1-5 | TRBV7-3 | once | TGTGCCAGCAGCTTATGGATGACAGTTAGCAATCAGCCCCAGCATTTT | CASSLWMTVSNQPQHF
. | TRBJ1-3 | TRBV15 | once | TGTGCCACCAGTTCGGGCGCGACAAGCGGAAACACCATATATTTT | CATSSGATSGNTIYF
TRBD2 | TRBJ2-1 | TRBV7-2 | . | TGTGCCAGCAGCTTAGATGGGGGGGACAATGAGCAGTTCTTC | CASSLDGGDNEQFF
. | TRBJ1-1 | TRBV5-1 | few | TGCGCCAGCAGCTTAACACAGGGCACTGAAGCTTTCTTT | CASSLTQGTEAFF
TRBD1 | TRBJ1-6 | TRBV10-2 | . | TGCGCCAGCAGTGACCCGGACAGGCTCTATAATTCACCCCTCCACTTT | CASSDPDRLYNSPLHF
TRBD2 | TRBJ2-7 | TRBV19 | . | TGTGCCAGTAGTGCCGCTAGCGGGGGGTCCCTCAGCTCCTACGAGCAGTACTTC | CASSAASGGSLSSYEQYF
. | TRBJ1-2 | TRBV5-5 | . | TGTGCCAGCAGCTTGGGGCTTTTATCGGGGATTGGCTACACCTTC | CASSLGLLSGIGYTF
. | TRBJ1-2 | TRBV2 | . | TGTGCCGCGGGGGGCTACACCTTC | CAAGGYTF
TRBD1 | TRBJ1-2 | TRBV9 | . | TGTGCCAGCAGCGCGACCGGGACAGGGACCGATGGCTACACCTTC | CASSATGTGTDGYTF
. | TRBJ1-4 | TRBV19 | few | TGTGCCAGTAGTACCCACTCAACTAATGAAAAACTGTTTTTT | CASSTHSTNEKLFF
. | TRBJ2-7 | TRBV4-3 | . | TGCGCCAGCAGCCATATGGAGGATCCCTACGAGCAGTACTTC | CASSHMEDPYEQYF
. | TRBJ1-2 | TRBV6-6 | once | TGTGCCAGCAGTCGCAGTTGGGGTCAGGATGGCTACACCTTC | CASSRSWGQDGYTF
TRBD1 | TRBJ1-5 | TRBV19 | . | TGTGCCAGTAGTATACCACAGGGGGGAGGCAATCAGCCCCAGCATTTT | CASSIPQGGGNQPQHF
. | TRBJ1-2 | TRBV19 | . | TGTGCCAGTAGCCCAATGTCACAGGGAACTATGGGCTACACCTTC | CASSPMSQGTMGYTF
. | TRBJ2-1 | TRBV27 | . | TGTGCCAGCAGTCAATTTTCCCCCCCACTAGATAGAGGCTACAATGAGCAGTTCTTC | CASSQFSPPLDRGYNEQFF